This TCR beta chain stems from a study of T-cell memory formation after mild COVID-19. Study-level background: Largely, the TCR clusters proved donor specific. General observations from the study: Certain responding clones were present in pre-infection memory, suggesting participation of cross-reactive memory. Those CD4+ clones that contracted were mainly in CM and EM (CD8+ ones in EMRA).

On this clonotype: What it recognizes is unknown.

Libraries for TCRalpha and TCRbeta carried sample barcodes and unique molecular identifiers via 5'RACE. TCRdb called the 5' RACE reads again in MiXCR, with one record for every CDR3 protein. This sample has under 300,000 distinct CDR3 sequences, with roughly 15% found just once. V lost 4 bases and J 8 bases, leaving 29 bases between the germline ends. CDR3 size: 18 residues. Germline values: CDR1 MGHRA, CDR2 YSYEKL. Specimen: PBMCs or a T cell subset sorted from them (not recorded which). The clonotype was recovered from a man between 18 and 29 years old who had mild COVID-19 (a few samples of this study predate the infection). Cell type and time point are not known. The genes are TRBV4-1 and TRBJ1-2, with D unclear. CDR3: CASSLYQLPAVGGRGYTF. The CDR3, as DNA: TGCGCCAGCAGCCTCTATCAGCTCCCCGCCGTGGGCGGAAGGGGCTACACCTTC.